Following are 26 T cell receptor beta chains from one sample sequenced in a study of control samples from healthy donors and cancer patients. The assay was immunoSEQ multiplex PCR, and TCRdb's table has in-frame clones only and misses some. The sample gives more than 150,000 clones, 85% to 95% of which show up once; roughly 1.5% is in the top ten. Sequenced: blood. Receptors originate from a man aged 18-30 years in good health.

CDR3 sequence reads: CASSVGGREPYEQYF. The CDR3 nucleotides read TGTGCCAGCAGCGTAGGGGGTAGAGAACCCTACGAGCAGTACTTC. The chain is built from TRBV9 and TRBJ2-7; D gene ambiguous. This CDR3 has 15 amino acids. Per germline, CDR1 SGDLS and CDR2 YYNGEE. V was shortened by 0 bases and J by 2 bases, with 12 bases between the two germline ends.

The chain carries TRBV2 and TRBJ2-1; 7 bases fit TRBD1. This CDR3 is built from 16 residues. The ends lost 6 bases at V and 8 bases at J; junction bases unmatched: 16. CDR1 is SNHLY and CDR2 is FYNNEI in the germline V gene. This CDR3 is CASRKTTGSLRDEQFF. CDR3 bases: TGTGCCAGCAGAAAAACGACAGGGTCCTTAAGGGATGAGCAGTTCTTC.

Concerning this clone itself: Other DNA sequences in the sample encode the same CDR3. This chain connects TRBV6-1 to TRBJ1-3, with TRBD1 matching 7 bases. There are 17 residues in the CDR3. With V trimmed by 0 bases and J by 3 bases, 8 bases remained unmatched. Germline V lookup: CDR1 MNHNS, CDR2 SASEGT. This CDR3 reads CASSEARAGGLGNTIYF. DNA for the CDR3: TGTGCCAGCAGTGAAGCAAGGGCAGGGGGTCTTGGAAACACCATATATTTT.

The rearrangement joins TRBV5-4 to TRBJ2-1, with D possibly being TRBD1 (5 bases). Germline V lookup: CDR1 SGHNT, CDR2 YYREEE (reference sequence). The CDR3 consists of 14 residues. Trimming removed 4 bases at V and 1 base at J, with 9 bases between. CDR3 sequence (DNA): TGTGCCAGCAGCCTAGGACATTCCTACAATGAGCAGTTCTTC. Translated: CASSLGHSYNEQFF. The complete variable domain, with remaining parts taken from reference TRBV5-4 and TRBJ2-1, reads ETGVTQSPTHLIKTRGQQVTLRCSSQSGHNTVSWYQQALGQGPQFIFQYYREEENGRGNFPPRFSGLQFPNYSSELNVNALELDDSALYLCASSLGHSYNEQFFGPGTRLTVL.

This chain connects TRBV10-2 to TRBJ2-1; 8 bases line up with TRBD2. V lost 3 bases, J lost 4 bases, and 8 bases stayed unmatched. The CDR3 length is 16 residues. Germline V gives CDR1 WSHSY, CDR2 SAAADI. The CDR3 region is CASSDIGLAGYNEQFF. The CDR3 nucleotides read TGCGCCAGCAGTGATATCGGTCTAGCGGGTTACAATGAGCAGTTCTTC.

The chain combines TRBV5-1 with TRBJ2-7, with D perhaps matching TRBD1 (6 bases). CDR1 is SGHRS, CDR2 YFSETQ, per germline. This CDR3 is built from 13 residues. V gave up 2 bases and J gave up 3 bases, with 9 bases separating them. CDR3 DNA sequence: TGCGCCAGCAGCTTAGGGGGTTTCTACGAGCAGTACTTC. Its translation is CASSLGGFYEQYF.

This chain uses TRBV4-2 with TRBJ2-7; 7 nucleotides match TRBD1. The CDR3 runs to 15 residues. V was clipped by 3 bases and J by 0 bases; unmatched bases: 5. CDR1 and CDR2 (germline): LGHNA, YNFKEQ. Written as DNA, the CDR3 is TGTGCCAGCAGCCAGCCGGGACAGACCTCCTACGAGCAGTACTTC. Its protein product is CASSQPGQTSYEQYF.

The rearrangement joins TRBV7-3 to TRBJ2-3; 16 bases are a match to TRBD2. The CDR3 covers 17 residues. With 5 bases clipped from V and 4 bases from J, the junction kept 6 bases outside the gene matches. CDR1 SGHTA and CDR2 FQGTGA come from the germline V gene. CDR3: CASSLGLAGGSPDTQYF. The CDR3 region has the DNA TGTGCCAGCAGCCTGGGACTAGCGGGGGGGAGTCCAGATACGCAGTATTTT.

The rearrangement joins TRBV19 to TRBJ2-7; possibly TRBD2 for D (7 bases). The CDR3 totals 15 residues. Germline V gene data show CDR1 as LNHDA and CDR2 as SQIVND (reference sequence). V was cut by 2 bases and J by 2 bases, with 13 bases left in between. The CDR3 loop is CASSISGGPTYEQYF. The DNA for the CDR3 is TGTGCCAGTAGTATATCCGGGGGGCCTACCTACGAGCAGTACTTC.

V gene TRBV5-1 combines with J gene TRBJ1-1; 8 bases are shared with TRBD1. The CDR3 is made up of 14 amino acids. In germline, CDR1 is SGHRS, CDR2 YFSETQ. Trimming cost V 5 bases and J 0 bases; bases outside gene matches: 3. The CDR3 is CASSWTGLNTEAFF. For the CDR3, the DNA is TGCGCCAGCAGTTGGACAGGGCTGAACACTGAAGCTTTCTTT.

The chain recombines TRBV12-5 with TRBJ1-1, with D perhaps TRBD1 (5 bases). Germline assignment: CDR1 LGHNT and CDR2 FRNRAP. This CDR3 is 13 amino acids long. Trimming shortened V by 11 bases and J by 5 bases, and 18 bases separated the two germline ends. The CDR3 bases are TGTGCTGGCGGGCAGGGCCGCGGGACTGAAGCTTTCTTT. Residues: CAGGQGRGTEAFF.

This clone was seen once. The CDR3 here is CAITEVAGFTDTQYF. DNA of the CDR3: TGTGCCATCACCGAGGTTGCGGGGTTCACAGATACGCAGTATTTT. The rearrangement uses TRBV2 and TRBJ2-3, with D tentatively TRBD2 (6 bases). Trimming removed 10 bases at V and 2 bases at J, with 19 bases between. The CDR3 has 15 residues. Germline loops: CDR1 SNHLY, CDR2 FYNNEI. Together with reference TRBV2 and TRBJ2-3, the CDR3 gives the full variable domain: EPEVTQTPSHQVTQMGQEVILRCVPISNHLYFYWYRQILGQKVEFLVSFYNNEISEKSEIFDDQFSVERPDGSNFTLKIRSTKLEDSAMYFCAITEVAGFTDTQYFGPGTRLTVL.

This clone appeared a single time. CDR3: CAWSEQLRNTIYF. CDR3 nucleotide sequence: TGTGCCTGGAGTGAACAGCTACGAAACACCATATATTTT. The V and J genes are TRBV30 and TRBJ1-3; D is undetermined. Germline V gives CDR1 GTSNPN, CDR2 SVGIG (reference sequence). V shed 1 base and J shed 5 bases, with 9 bases lying between them. The CDR3 extends over 13 amino acids.

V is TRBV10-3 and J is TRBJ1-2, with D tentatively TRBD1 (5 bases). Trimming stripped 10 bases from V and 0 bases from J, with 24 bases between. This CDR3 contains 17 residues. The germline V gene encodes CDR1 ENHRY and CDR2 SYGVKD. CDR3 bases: TGTGCCACCACCCTTGATCGGGACGGGTTTTCTAACTATGGCTACACCTTC. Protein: CATTLDRDGFSNYGYTF.

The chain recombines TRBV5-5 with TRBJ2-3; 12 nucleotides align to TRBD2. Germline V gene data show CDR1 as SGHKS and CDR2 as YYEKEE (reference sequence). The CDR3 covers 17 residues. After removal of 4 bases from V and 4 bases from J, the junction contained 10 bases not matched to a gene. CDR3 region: CASSPEASGGAADTQYF. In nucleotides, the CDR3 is TGTGCCAGCAGCCCGGAGGCTAGCGGGGGGGCTGCAGATACGCAGTATTTT.

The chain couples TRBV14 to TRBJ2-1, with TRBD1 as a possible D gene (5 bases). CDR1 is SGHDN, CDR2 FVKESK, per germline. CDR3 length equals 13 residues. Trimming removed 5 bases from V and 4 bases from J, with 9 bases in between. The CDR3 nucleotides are TGTGCCAGCAGCTGGGGCCGATACAATGAGCAGTTCTTC. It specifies CASSWGRYNEQFF.

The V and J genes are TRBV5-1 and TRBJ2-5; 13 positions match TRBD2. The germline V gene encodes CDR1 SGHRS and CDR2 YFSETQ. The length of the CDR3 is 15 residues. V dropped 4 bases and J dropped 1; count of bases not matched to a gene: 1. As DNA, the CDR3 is TGCGCCAGCAGCCGGACTAGCGGGGGCCAAGAGACCCAGTACTTC. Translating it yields CASSRTSGGQETQYF.

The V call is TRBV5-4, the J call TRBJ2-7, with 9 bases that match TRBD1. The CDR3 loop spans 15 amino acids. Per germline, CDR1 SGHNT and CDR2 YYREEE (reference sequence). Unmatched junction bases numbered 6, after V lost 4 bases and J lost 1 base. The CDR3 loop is CASSPPQGASYEQYF. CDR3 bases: TGTGCCAGCAGCCCCCCACAGGGGGCATCCTACGAGCAGTACTTC.

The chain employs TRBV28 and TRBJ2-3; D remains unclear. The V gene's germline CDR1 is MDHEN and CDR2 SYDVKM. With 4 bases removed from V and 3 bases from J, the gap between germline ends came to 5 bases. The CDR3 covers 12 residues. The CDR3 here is CASSSGTDTQYF. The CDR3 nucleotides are TGTGCCAGCAGTTCTGGGACAGATACGCAGTATTTT.

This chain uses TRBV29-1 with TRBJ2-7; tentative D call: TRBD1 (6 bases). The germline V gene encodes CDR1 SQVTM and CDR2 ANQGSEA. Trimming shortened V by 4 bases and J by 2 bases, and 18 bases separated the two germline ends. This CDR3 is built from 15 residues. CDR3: CSVVQIQGPPYEQYF. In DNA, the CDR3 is TGCAGCGTTGTGCAAATCCAGGGGCCCCCCTACGAGCAGTACTTC.

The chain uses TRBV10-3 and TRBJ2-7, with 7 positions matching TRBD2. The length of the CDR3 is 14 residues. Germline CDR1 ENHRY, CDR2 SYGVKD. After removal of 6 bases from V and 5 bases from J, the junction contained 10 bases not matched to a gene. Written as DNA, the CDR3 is TGTGCCATCAGGGGACTACGGGAAATCGACGAGCAGTACTTC. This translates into CAIRGLREIDEQYF.

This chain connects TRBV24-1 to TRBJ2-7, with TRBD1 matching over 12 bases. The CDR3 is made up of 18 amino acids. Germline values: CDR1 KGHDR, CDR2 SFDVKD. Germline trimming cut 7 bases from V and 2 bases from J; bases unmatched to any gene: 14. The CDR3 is CATSPKPGTGGRPYEQYF. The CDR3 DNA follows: TGTGCCACCAGCCCGAAGCCCGGGACAGGGGGCCGCCCCTACGAGCAGTACTTC.

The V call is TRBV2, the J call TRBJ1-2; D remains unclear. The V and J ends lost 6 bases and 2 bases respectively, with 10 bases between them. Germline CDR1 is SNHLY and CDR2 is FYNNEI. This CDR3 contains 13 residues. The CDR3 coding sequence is TGTGCCAGCAGCCCTAACGGAAACTATGGCTACACCTTC. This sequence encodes CASSPNGNYGYTF.

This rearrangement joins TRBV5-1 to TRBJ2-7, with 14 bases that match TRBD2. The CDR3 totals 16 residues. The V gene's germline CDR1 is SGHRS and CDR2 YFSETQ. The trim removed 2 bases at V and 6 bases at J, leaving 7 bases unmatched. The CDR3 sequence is CASSFETSGGGREQYF. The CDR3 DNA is TGCGCCAGCAGCTTTGAGACTAGCGGGGGGGGGCGCGAGCAGTACTTC. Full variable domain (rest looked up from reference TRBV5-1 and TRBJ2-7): KAGVTQTPRYLIKTRGQQVTLSCSPISGHRSVSWYQQTPGQGLQFLFEYFSETQRNKGNFPGRFSGRQFSNSRSEMNVSTLELGDSALYLCASSFETSGGGREQYFGPGTRLTVT.

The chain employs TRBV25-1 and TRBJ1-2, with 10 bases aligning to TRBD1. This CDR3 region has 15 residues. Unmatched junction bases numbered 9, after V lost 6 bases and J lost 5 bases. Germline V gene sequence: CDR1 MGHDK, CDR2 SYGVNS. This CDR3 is CASSSLSGQGYGYTF. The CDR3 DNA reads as TGTGCCAGCAGCTCCTTATCGGGACAGGGGTATGGCTACACCTTC.

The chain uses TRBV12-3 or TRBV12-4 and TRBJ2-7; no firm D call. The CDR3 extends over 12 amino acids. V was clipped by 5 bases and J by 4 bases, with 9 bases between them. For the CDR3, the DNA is TGTGCCAGCAGTCCCCTCAGGTACGAGCAGTACTTC. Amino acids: CASSPLRYEQYF.